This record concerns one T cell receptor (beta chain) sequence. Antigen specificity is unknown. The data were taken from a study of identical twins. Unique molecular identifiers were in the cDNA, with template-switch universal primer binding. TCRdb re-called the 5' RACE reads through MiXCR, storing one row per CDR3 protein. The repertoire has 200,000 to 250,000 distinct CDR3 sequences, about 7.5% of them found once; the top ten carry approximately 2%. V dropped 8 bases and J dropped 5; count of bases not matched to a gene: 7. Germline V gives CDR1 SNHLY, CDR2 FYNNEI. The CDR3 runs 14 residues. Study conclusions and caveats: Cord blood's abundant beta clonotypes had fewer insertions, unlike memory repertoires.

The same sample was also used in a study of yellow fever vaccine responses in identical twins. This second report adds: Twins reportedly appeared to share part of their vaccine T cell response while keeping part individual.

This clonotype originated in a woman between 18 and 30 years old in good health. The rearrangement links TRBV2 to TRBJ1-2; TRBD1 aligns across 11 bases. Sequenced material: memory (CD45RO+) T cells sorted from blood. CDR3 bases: TGTGCCAGCTATAAGGGGACAGGGGGGTATGGCTACACCTTC. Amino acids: CASYKGTGGYGYTF.